This T cell receptor beta chain comes out of a study of blood T cell repertoires in COVID-19. The overall study: The analysed material was cDNA or gDNA that came from T cells, B-cell-depleted T cells, or PBMCs.

The participants were between roughly 18 and 100 years old and came from some 23 US areas. Two negative PCRs, clearance, or symptom resolution were required of recovered Cohort 3 donors. The assay was immunoSEQ multiplex PCR, and TCRdb's table has in-frame clones only and misses some. The data contain about 200,000 clones, roughly 90% of them singletons. Germline V lookup: CDR1 MNHEY, CDR2 SMNVEV (reference sequence). Trimming stripped 4 bases from V and 5 bases from J, with 14 bases between. The CDR3 is 15 residues long. The sequenced material came from PBMCs or T cells enriched from blood (not recorded which). The TCR sequence derives from a woman aged 30 to 39 who had recovered from COVID-19. The V gene is TRBV27, the J gene TRBJ2-2, with TRBD2 as a possible D gene (7 bases). For the CDR3, the DNA is TGTGCCAGCAGTTCAGCGGGACACCCGACCGGGGAGCTGTTTTTT. This codes for CASSSAGHPTGELFF.